Described below is a single T cell receptor (beta chain) sequence and its context. Its antigen remains unidentified. V trimming: 6 bases; J trimming: 9 bases; junction bases outside the gene matches: 11. The CDR3 runs to 15 residues. Germline V CDR1 and CDR2: SGDLS, YYNGEE. Primers included in the PCR were 60 Vbeta and 13 Jbeta primers. Assay used: immunoSEQ multiplex PCR; TCRdb lists only in-frame clones, some missing. The sample yields roughly 180,000 clones, roughly 84% seen once. These data originate in a study of cytomegalovirus exposure and HLA in healthy donors. General study points: It was approximately 150 TCR beta chains that were listed as cytomegalovirus-associated. It was reported in a later analysis that an Asian-associated ancestry cluster showed fewer N-insertions than the approximately 700-donor mean.

This TCR was recovered from a man younger than 45 in good health and CMV-seronegative. This chain links TRBV9 with TRBJ2-1, with 11 bases lining up with TRBD1. Sequencing was performed on PBMCs. The CDR3 loop is CASTRQDRGRGEQFF. CDR3 in DNA: TGTGCCAGCACCCGACAGGACAGGGGGCGGGGTGAGCAGTTCTTC.